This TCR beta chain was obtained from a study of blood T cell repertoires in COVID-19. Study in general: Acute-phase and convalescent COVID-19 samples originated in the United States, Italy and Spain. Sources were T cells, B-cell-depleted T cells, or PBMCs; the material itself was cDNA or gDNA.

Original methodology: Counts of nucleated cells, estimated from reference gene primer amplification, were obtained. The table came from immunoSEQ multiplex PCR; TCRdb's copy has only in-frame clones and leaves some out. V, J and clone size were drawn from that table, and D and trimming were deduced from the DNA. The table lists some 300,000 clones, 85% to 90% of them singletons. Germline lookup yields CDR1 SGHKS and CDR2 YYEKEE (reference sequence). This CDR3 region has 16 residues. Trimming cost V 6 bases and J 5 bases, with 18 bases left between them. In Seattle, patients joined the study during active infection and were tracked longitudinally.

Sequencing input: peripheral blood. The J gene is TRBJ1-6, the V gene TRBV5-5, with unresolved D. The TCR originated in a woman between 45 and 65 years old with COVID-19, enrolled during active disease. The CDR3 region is CASTVGRVWNNSPLHF. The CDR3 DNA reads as TGTGCCAGCACCGTTGGCCGGGTCTGGAATAATTCACCCCTCCACTTT.